This T cell receptor beta chain came from a study of blood T cell repertoires in COVID-19. Profiled with immunoSEQ multiplex PCR; TCRdb holds only in-frame clones, not every one. This sample yields 200,000 to 250,000 clones, of which approximately 87% are seen a single time; 3.1% belongs to the top ten. Individuals drawn from 24 US areas were roughly 18 to 100 years old. Grouping used clinical history reported by participants in a survey and questionnaire. The CDR3 has 14 amino acids. In germline, CDR1 is SGHTA, CDR2 FQGNSA. V was pared by 6 bases and J by 3 bases, with 11 bases between. The chain links TRBV7-2 to TRBJ2-2, with D possibly TRBD2 on 5 matching bases. Sequencing was performed on PBMCs or T cells enriched from blood (not recorded which). This receptor was obtained from a woman between 45 and 65 years old in a cohort exposed to, infected with or recovered from COVID-19 (not recorded which). CDR3 DNA sequence: TGTGCCAGCAGACGGGATTCGGACACCGGGGAGCTGTTTTTT. Translating gives CASRRDSDTGELFF. Filled out from reference TRBV7-2 and TRBJ2-2, the complete variable domain reads GAGVSQSPSNKVTEKGKDVELRCDPISGHTALYWYRQSLGQGLEFLIYFQGNSAPDKSGLPSDRFSAERTGGSVSTLTIQRTQQEDSAVYLCASRRDSDTGELFFGEGSRLTVL.